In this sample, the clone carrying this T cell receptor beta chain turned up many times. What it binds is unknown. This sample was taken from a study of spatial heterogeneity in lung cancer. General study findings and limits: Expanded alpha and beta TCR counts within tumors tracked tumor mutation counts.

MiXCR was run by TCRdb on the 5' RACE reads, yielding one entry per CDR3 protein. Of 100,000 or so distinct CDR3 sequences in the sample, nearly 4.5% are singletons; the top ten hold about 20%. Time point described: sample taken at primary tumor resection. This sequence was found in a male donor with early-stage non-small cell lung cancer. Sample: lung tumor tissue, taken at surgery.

CDR3 bases: TGTGCCAGCAGCGACTCGAGCTCCTATAATTCACCCCTCCACTTT. Translated, it gives CASSDSSSYNSPLHF. The rearrangement joins TRBV6-1 to TRBJ1-6; D is unclear. Germline V gene data show CDR1 as MNHNS and CDR2 as SASEGT. Trimming took 6 bases from V and 0 from J, leaving 9 bases between them. There are 15 residues in the CDR3.